A selection of T cell receptor beta chains follows, all from one sample in a study of blood T cell repertoires in COVID-19. Assay used: immunoSEQ multiplex PCR; TCRdb lists only in-frame clones, some missing. In the table there are about 100,000 clones, around three quarters of which are singletons. The sample consisted of peripheral blood. The source is a man aged 50-59 years who had recovered from COVID-19. The conserved cysteine and the conserved F or W are not part of the CDR3 here. A D gene is named only where the DNA matches it firmly.

>TRBV6-1|NA|TRBJ1-2
ASSEAWGVFGYT
>TRBV7-2|TRBD1|TRBJ1-1
ASSYGQGSEAF
>TRBV7-2|NA|TRBJ2-6
ASSLALGRGSGANVLT
>TRBV7-2|NA|TRBJ1-4
ASSSGDSTNEKLF
>TRBV7-2|TRBD1|TRBJ2-7
ASSLQGGGGPYEQY
>TRBV19|NA|TRBJ1-5
ASTNRGNQPQH
>TRBV7-2|TRBD1|TRBJ2-4
ASSLDGTGPQNIQY
>TRBV2|NA|TRBJ1-1
ASSAQGRGTEAF
>TRBV6-2/TRBV6-3|NA|TRBJ2-1
ASSYEEDEQF
>TRBV9|TRBD1|TRBJ1-1
ASSDGDRGENTEAF
>TRBV7-3|NA|TRBJ2-7
ASSQGLGSSYEQY
>TRBV21-1|NA|TRBJ2-3
ASILQGPTSTDTQY
>TRBV5-6|NA|TRBJ1-2
ASSLGRGRYGYT
>TRBV7-5|NA|TRBJ2-2
ASFTGELF
>TRBV18|TRBD1|TRBJ1-1
ASSRDSPNTEAF
>TRBV5-1|TRBD2|TRBJ2-3
ASSLGASGSDTQY
>TRBV28|TRBD1|TRBJ1-1
ASSLFRDRNTEAF
>TRBV19|NA|TRBJ1-2
ASSREALYGYT
>TRBV9|TRBD1|TRBJ1-6
ASLSRGQKSSYNSPLH
>TRBV28|TRBD2|TRBJ2-2
ASSRGSRGGSGTGELF
>TRBV7-9|NA|TRBJ1-2
ASSLPGPSYGYT
>TRBV11-2|TRBD2|TRBJ2-1
ASSLLFLAGGNEQF
>TRBV19|TRBD1|TRBJ1-2
ASSRDRGNYGYT
>TRBV5-1|NA|TRBJ1-4
ASRPYRATNEKLF
>TRBV30|TRBD1|TRBJ1-1
AWSVLGQLTPEAF
>TRBV11-2|NA|TRBJ2-2
ASRAGTPNTGELF
>TRBV2|TRBD1|TRBJ1-5
ASRDGTGHNQPQH
>TRBV11-3|NA|TRBJ2-5
ASSLGSMETQY
>TRBV5-1|TRBD1|TRBJ1-4
ASSLPTGTNEKLF
>TRBV9|TRBD1|TRBJ1-3
ASSLTGTGAGNTIY
>TRBV7-2|TRBD2|TRBJ2-3
ASSLVAGVADTQY
>TRBV28|TRBD1|TRBJ1-3
ASSMRDRAEGNTIY
>TRBV18|NA|TRBJ1-4
ASSLTGNEKLF
>TRBV2|TRBD1|TRBJ2-1
ASSPGQGTYNEQF
>TRBV3-1/TRBV3-2|NA|TRBJ1-2
ASSQSQGLGYGYT
>TRBV28|NA|TRBJ1-5
ASYSVFNQPQH
>TRBV5-1|TRBD2|TRBJ2-1
ASSTSSGGSNNEQF
>TRBV5-1|NA|TRBJ2-1
ASCPAGSSYNEQF
>TRBV9|NA|TRBJ1-3
ASSDPENSDSGNTIY
>TRBV12-5|TRBD1|TRBJ2-7
ASGLKKGTGGPQPYEQY
>TRBV11-3|NA|TRBJ2-5
ASSLVSRGRQETQY
>TRBV19|NA|TRBJ1-3
ASTFSSGNTIY
>TRBV4-1|NA|TRBJ1-6
ASSQDRGNSGSPLH
>TRBV11-3|TRBD1|TRBJ2-2
ASSSGQGVTGELF
>TRBV29-1|NA|TRBJ2-3
SVALAHGGTDTQY